A single sample is the source of the 10 T cell receptor beta chains below, sequenced in a study of T cells in Graves' hyperthyroidism and ophthalmopathy. Amplification targeted TCR beta CDR3 regions from RNA transcripts. First-round RT-PCR of the TCR CDR3 relied on the HTBI primer set. TCRdb ran MiXCR on the multiplex PCR reads and lists one entry per CDR3 protein. The sample records around 350,000 distinct CDR3 sequences, approximately 18% being singletons. Sequences were obtained from blood. These receptors all stem from a woman aged 25 to 39 with Graves' hyperthyroidism that later progressed to Graves' ophthalmopathy.

This clonotype has only one observation. The chain employs TRBV12-3 or TRBV12-4 and TRBJ1-4; D gene ambiguous. The CDR3 sequence is 14 residues long. The V gene lost 6 bases and the J gene lost 3 bases, with 11 bases spanning the gap. The CDR3 reads CASRRELANEKLFF. The CDR3 DNA reads TGTGCCAGCAGGAGGGAGTTGGCTAATGAAAAACTGTTTTTT.

This clonotype was seen ten or more times. CDR3 in amino acids: CASSIRREGLAGGHEQFF. The CDR3 DNA sequence: TGTGCCAGTAGTATTAGGCGGGAAGGACTAGCGGGAGGGCATGAGCAGTTCTTC. This chain uses TRBV19 with TRBJ2-1; 15 bases line up with TRBD2. The V gene's germline CDR1 is LNHDA and CDR2 SQIVND (reference sequence). Trimming took 3 bases from V and 8 from J; bases not matched to a gene: 11. The CDR3 length is 18 residues. Together with reference TRBV19 and TRBJ2-1, the CDR3 gives the full variable domain: DGGITQSPKYLFRKEGQNVTLSCEQNLNHDAMYWYRQDPGQGLRLIYYSQIVNDFQKGDIAEGYSVSREKKESFPLTVTSAQKNPTAFYLCASSIRREGLAGGHEQFFGPGTRLTVL.

The chain recombines TRBV11-2 with TRBJ2-3; 14 bases are shared with TRBD2. V lost 6 bases to trimming and J lost 3 bases; unmatched junction nucleotides: 8. The CDR3 covers 17 residues. Germline CDR1 SGHAT, CDR2 FQNNGV. The CDR3 sequence: CASSGMGLAGDTDTQYF. Here the CDR3 DNA reads TGTGCCAGCAGTGGAATGGGACTAGCGGGAGATACAGATACGCAGTATTTT.

This clonotype has a count of ten or more. The genes are TRBV2 and TRBJ2-1; TRBD2 agrees at 9 bases. The J segment lost 8 bases and the V segment lost 4 bases, leaving 15 bases of the junction unmatched. Germline-derived CDR1 and CDR2 are SNHLY and FYNNEI. This CDR3 comprises 17 residues. The CDR3 loop is CASSAPLLAGAEDEQFF. The CDR3 region has the DNA TGTGCCAGCAGTGCCCCTTTGTTAGCGGGGGCCGAGGATGAGCAGTTCTTC. Variable domain in full (rest from reference TRBV2 and TRBJ2-1): EPEVTQTPSHQVTQMGQEVILRCVPISNHLYFYWYRQILGQKVEFLVSFYNNEISEKSEIFDDQFSVERPDGSNFTLKIRSTKLEDSAMYFCASSAPLLAGAEDEQFFGPGTRLTVL.

The chain combines TRBV28 with TRBJ2-3; D unclear. The germline V gene has CDR1 MDHEN and CDR2 SYDVKM. The germline V and J ends were trimmed by 10 bases and 2 bases, with 10 bases remaining between them. The CDR3 spans 12 residues. The CDR3 region has the DNA TGTGCCACCGATAGGGCCACAGATACGCAGTATTTT. The encoded protein is CATDRATDTQYF.

A remark on this clonotype: A much larger clonotype is one base distant, so this may be a read error. The rearrangement uses TRBV11-2 and TRBJ1-6, with D maybe TRBD1 (5 bases). This CDR3 has 16 residues. CDR1 and CDR2 from the germline V gene are SGHAT and FQNNGV. This CDR3 reads CANSSDSGFGNSPLHF. CDR3 bases: TGTGCCAACAGCTCGGATTCAGGGTTCGGGAATTCACCCCTCCACTTT.

This sequence joins TRBV27 and TRBJ1-2, with TRBD1 matching over 11 bases. Germline loops: CDR1 MNHEY, CDR2 SMNVEV (reference sequence). Trimming cost V 5 bases and J 7 bases; bases outside gene matches: 9. The CDR3 length is 15 residues. The CDR3 bases are TGTGCCAGCAGTCCAATAGGACAGGGGGCAGGTGGCTACACCTTC. It codes for CASSPIGQGAGGYTF.

This clonotype was counted between two and nine times. The V and J genes are TRBV11-2 and TRBJ2-7, with D perhaps matching TRBD2 (5 bases). The CDR3 loop spans 13 amino acids. Germline V gene sequence: CDR1 SGHAT, CDR2 FQNNGV. Trimming shortened V by 0 bases and J by 4 bases, and 7 bases separated the two germline ends. This CDR3 is CASSLEPGYEQYF. The CDR3 DNA reads as TGTGCCAGCAGCTTAGAGCCGGGGTACGAGCAGTACTTC.

This clonotype has a count of ten or more. This sequence joins TRBV12-3 or TRBV12-4 and TRBJ2-1; 9 positions match TRBD2. V gave up 7 bases and J gave up 0 bases; unmatched junction bases: 7. The CDR3 loop spans 16 amino acids. The DNA of the CDR3 is TGTGCCAGCAACCTAGCGGGGCATCGCTCCTACAATGAGCAGTTCTTC. It yields the protein CASNLAGHRSYNEQFF.

This clonotype was recorded a few times. This CDR3 is CASSIYRGSQPQHF. Here the CDR3 DNA reads TGTGCCAGTAGTATATACAGGGGGTCTCAGCCCCAGCATTTT. The chain uses TRBV19 and TRBJ1-5, with TRBD1 identical over 8 bases. The V and J ends lost 2 bases and 6 bases, in that order; junction bases with no gene match: 3. This CDR3 contains 14 residues. CDR1 and CDR2 from the germline V gene are LNHDA and SQIVND (reference sequence).